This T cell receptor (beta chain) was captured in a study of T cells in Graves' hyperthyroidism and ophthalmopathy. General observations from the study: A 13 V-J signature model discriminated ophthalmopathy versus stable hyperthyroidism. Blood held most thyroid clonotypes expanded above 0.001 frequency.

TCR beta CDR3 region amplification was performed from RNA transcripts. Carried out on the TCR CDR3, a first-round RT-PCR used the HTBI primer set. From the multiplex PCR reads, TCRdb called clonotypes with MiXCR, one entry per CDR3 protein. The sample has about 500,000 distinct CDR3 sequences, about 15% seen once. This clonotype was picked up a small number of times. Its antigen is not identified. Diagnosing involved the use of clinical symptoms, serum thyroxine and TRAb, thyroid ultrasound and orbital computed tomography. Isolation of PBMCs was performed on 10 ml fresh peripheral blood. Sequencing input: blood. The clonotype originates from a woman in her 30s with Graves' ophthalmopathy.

CDR3 DNA: TGCGCCAGCAGCCCATTTCTAGCGGCCCGAGAGACCCAGTACTTC. Its protein product is CASSPFLAARETQYF. The rearrangement joins TRBV5-1 to TRBJ2-5; 7 bases line up with TRBD2. The CDR3 sequence is 15 residues long. J lost 4 bases, V lost 4 bases, and 10 bases had no gene match. Germline CDR1 and CDR2: SGHRS and YFSETQ.